This T cell receptor beta chain was captured by sequencing in a study of cytomegalovirus exposure and HLA in healthy donors. The PCR made use of 60 Vbeta and 13 Jbeta primers. Produced via immunoSEQ multiplex PCR; TCRdb's table is partial and in-frame only. The table gives around 100,000 clones; the top ten clones make up around 3.4% of it. Findings and caveats of the study: For TCR beta chains, V- and J-gene trimming was later linked to a missense DCLRE1C variant.

Comments on this clone: Its specificity is not known.

Germline loops: CDR1 SQVTM, CDR2 ANQGSEA. V was clipped by 4 bases and J by 5 bases; unmatched bases: 5. The CDR3 is 14 amino acids. This TCR derives from a woman in her thirties in good health and CMV-seronegative. V is TRBV29-1 and J is TRBJ2-3; 11 bases map to TRBD1. The specimen was PBMCs. Written as DNA, the CDR3 is TGCAGCGTTGTGGACAGGGGGCATCAAGATACGCAGTATTTT. It translates to CSVVDRGHQDTQYF.